This T cell receptor (beta chain) was captured by sequencing in a study of blood T cell repertoires in COVID-19. Whole-study context: The United States, Italy and Spain supplied acute and convalescent COVID-19 samples. From T cells, B-cell-depleted T cells, or PBMCs came the material, which was cDNA or gDNA.

Produced via immunoSEQ multiplex PCR; TCRdb's table is partial and in-frame only. The sample lists more than 55,000 clones, about nine tenths occurring once. The sample holds one count of this clone. Germline CDR1 reads SGHTA; CDR2 reads FQGNSA. The CDR3 length is 15 residues. Trimming stripped 5 bases from V and 3 bases from J, with 17 bases between. Material: peripheral blood. The genes are TRBV7-2 and TRBJ2-7, with no clear D. This receptor was obtained from an elderly man with acute or convalescent COVID-19. The CDR3 DNA sequence: TGTGCCAGCAGCCAATCCGGCACAGACCTCTACGAGCAGTACTTC. Its protein is CASSQSGTDLYEQYF.